The sequence of this TCR beta chain was determined in a study of T cell repertoires in cytomegalovirus infection. This CDR3 comprises 14 residues. Germline V gene lookup returns CDR1 ENHRY and CDR2 SYGVKD. The V end lost 0 bases, the J end lost 8 bases, and 11 bases lay between the germline ends. On this clonotype itself: Its target is not known.

TCRdb reprocessed the reads via MiXCR and lists one record per CDR3 protein. The sample has around 78,000 distinct CDR3 sequences, about 37% seen once. The rearrangement links TRBV10-3 to TRBJ2-4, with D hard to call. This specimen consisted of CD8+ T cells from cultured PBMCs, obtained from culture after CMV antigen stimulation. The sequence was obtained from a human donor in good health (CMV status not recorded). Some clones in this sample may be carry-over from other donors' samples. The CDR3 protein is CAISESSRVDIQYF. Here the CDR3 DNA reads TGTGCCATCAGTGAGTCGAGTAGGGTGGACATTCAGTACTTC.